This T cell receptor (beta chain) came from a study of neoadjuvant anti-PD-1 for oral cavity cancer. About the study: Patients without progression received a fourth nivolumab dose around day 43, then surgical resection on days 50-56.

Patients had HPV-negative, locally advanced oral cavity squamous cell carcinoma. Blood cells were analyzed directly, without culture or expansion. The protocol was immunoSEQ multiplex PCR, while the TCRdb copy is restricted to in-frame clones and leaves out a portion. The sample has 75,000 to 100,000 clones, roughly 80% seen once. The CDR3 length is 13 residues. CDR1 MNHNS and CDR2 SASEGT come from the germline V gene. The V end was cut by 0 bases, the J end by 6 bases, with 9 bases between. The V call is TRBV6-1, the J call TRBJ2-7; D gene unclear. The TCR was taken from a person aged 35 to 85 with oral cavity squamous cell carcinoma. The material sequenced was PBMCs, taken before nivolumab (anti-PD-1) treatment. CDR3 DNA: TGTGCCAGCAGTGAAGCACCCAGGCTCGAGCAGTACTTC. This translates into CASSEAPRLEQYF.